Listed here is a single T cell receptor (beta chain). The CDR3 totals 14 residues. Per germline, CDR1 SGDLS and CDR2 YYNGEE. V lost 0 bases and J 3 bases, leaving 10 bases between the germline ends. This entry belongs to a study of blood T cell repertoires in COVID-19. Study context: Some COVID-19 samples were acute and others convalescent; all came from the United States, Italy and Spain. PBMCs, B-cell-depleted T cells, or T cells provided the cDNA or gDNA that made up the material.

In the original processing: The assay estimated nucleated cells by amplifying reference gene primers. Produced via immunoSEQ multiplex PCR; TCRdb's table is partial and in-frame only. The D gene and trimming were derived from the DNA, and the V and J assignments and clone size from that table. The sample consists of approximately 110,000 clones, more than 80% of them appearing once. This TCR came from a human donor in a cohort sampled during active COVID-19. The sample was peripheral blood. The V and J genes are TRBV9 and TRBJ2-7, with D maybe TRBD2 (5 bases). The CDR3 loop is CASSVVLENYEQYF. CDR3 DNA: TGTGCCAGCAGCGTAGTACTAGAAAACTACGAGCAGTACTTC.